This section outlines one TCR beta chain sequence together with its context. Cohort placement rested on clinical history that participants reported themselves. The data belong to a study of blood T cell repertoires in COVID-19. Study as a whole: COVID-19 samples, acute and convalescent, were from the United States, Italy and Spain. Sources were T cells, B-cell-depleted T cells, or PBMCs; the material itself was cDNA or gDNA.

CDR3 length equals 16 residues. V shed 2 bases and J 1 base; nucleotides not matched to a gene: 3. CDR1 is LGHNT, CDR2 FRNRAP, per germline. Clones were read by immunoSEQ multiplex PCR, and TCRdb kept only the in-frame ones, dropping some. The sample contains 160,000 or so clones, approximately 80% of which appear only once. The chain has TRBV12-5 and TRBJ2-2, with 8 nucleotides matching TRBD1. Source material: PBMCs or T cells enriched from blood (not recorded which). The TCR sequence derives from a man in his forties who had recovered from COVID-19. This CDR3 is CASGLSQGGNTGELFF. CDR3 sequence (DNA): TGTGCTAGTGGTTTGTCACAGGGGGGGAACACCGGGGAGCTGTTTTTT. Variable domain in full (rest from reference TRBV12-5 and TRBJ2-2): DARVTQTPRHKVTEMGQEVTMRCQPILGHNTVFWYRQTMMQGLELLAYFRNRAPLDDSGMPKDRFSAEMPDATLATLKIQPSEPRDSAVYFCASGLSQGGNTGELFFGEGSRLTVL.